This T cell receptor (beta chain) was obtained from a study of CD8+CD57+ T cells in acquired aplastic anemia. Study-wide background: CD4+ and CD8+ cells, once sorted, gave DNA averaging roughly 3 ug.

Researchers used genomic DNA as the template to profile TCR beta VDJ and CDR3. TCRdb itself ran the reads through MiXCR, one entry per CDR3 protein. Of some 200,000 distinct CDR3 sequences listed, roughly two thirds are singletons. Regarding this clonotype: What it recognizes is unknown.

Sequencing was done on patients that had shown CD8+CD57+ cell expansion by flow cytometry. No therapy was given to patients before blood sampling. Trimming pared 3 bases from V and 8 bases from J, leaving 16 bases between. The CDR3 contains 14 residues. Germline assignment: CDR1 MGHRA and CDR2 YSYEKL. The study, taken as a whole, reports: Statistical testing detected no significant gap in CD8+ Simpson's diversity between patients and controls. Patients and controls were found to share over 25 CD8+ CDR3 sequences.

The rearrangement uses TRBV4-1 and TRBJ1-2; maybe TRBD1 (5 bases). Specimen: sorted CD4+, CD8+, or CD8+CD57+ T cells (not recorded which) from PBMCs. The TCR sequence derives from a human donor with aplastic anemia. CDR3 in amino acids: CASSQLDGARGYTF. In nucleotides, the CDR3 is TGCGCCAGCAGCCAGCTGGACGGGGCGCGGGGCTACACCTTC.